A selection of T cell receptor beta chains follows, all from one sample in a study of blood T cell repertoires in COVID-19. Here immunoSEQ multiplex PCR was the method, and the copy in TCRdb shows in-frame clones only, minus some. The table records over 100,000 clones, about nine tenths of them present only once. Sequenced sample: peripheral blood. Every receptor here comes from a man in his fifties or sixties with active COVID-19. The CDR3 runs from the conserved cysteine through the conserved F or W. The D gene is left open where the match is weak. Size values are once, few and many counts, or a class for expanded clones, and some rows have none.

j_call v_call clone_size d_call cdr3_nt cdr3_aa
TRBJ1-1 TRBV7-3 few TRBD1 TGTGCCAGCAGCTTAAGGGCGGCCGGACAGGGGGACACTGAAGCTTTCTTT CASSLRAAGQGDTEAFF
TRBJ1-5 TRBV2 . . TGTGCCAGCAGTGTGAAGCCAGGGAATCAGCCCCAGCATTTT CASSVKPGNQPQHF
TRBJ2-7 TRBV6-6 . TRBD1 TGTGCCAGCAGTAGGGGGACAGCCTCCTACGAGCAGTACTTC CASSRGTASYEQYF
TRBJ2-3 TRBV5-8 . TRBD1 TGTGCCAGCAGCTTGGAGGGGGCCGGAGATACGCAGTATTTT CASSLEGAGDTQYF
TRBJ1-2 TRBV12-3/TRBV12-4 . TRBD1 TGTGCCAGCAGTCTCGACAGGGCCCATGGCTACACCTTC CASSLDRAHGYTF
TRBJ2-1 TRBV7-3 . TRBD2 TGTGCCAGCAGCCCTTACGGGGGGAATGAGCAGTTCTTC CASSPYGGNEQFF
TRBJ1-2 TRBV29-1 . TRBD1 TGCAGCGTTAGAGACAGGGACGATGGCTACACCTTC CSVRDRDDGYTF
TRBJ2-7 TRBV10-3 few . TGTGCCATCAGTGTAAACAGCTACGAGCAGTACTTC CAISVNSYEQYF
TRBJ2-2 TRBV2 . . TGTGCCAGCAGCCGGGAAAACGGGGAGCTGTTTTTT CASSRENGELFF
TRBJ1-2 TRBV10-3 once . TGTGCCACGGCGATGGAGGCTAAATATGGCTACACCTTC CATAMEAKYGYTF
TRBJ2-7 TRBV6-5 few TRBD1 TGTGCCAGCAGGTGGGACAGGAGTTCCTACGAGCAGTACTTC CASRWDRSSYEQYF
TRBJ2-1 TRBV7-8 few TRBD2 TGTGCCAGCAGCTCCCTACTAGCGGGGGGGCGCAATGAGCAGTTCTTC CASSSLLAGGRNEQFF
TRBJ1-1 TRBV5-6 . . TGTGCCAGCAGCCCAGGTACCGGCACTGAAGCTTTCTTT CASSPGTGTEAFF
TRBJ1-6 TRBV29-1 . . TGCAGCGTTGGTTCCGGGGGTTCACCCCTCCACTTT CSVGSGGSPLHF
TRBJ1-4 TRBV7-9 . TRBD1 TGTGCCAGCAGCTTAGTTTCAGGACAGGGTTCAACTAATGAAAAACTGTTTTTT CASSLVSGQGSTNEKLFF
TRBJ1-2 TRBV5-4 . TRBD1 TGTGCCAGCGGTGCAGGGGGGAGGCATGGCTACACCTTC CASGAGGRHGYTF
TRBJ1-1 TRBV18 . . TGTGCCAGCTCACAGGGACATAGCCACACTGAAGCTTTCTTT CASSQGHSHTEAFF
TRBJ1-1 TRBV5-1 . . TGCGCCAGCAGGGGGGGTCCAGAGATGAACACTGAAGCTTTCTTT CASRGGPEMNTEAFF
TRBJ2-3 TRBV25-1 . TRBD2 TGTGCCAGCAGTGATAATAGCGGGGTGGGCACAGATACGCAGTATTTT CASSDNSGVGTDTQYF
TRBJ2-2 TRBV6-2/TRBV6-3 . TRBD2 TGTGCCAGCAGTTACTCGATACTTCGACTAGCGGGCAACACCGGGGAGCTGTTTTTT CASSYSILRLAGNTGELFF
TRBJ2-1 TRBV10-3 . TRBD1 TGTGCCATCAGAAAGACAGGGGGGGTTTACAATGAGCAGTTCTTC CAIRKTGGVYNEQFF
TRBJ2-1 TRBV9 . TRBD1 TGTGCCAGCAGCGCGGGACAGGGTGGCTACAATGAGCAGTTCTTC CASSAGQGGYNEQFF
TRBJ1-3 TRBV13 . . TGTGCCAGCAGATTACAGGGAGGAGGTGGAAACACCATATATTTT CASRLQGGGGNTIYF
TRBJ1-5 TRBV4-1 . TRBD1 TGCGCCAGCAGCCAAGATTCTTGGGACAGGGGGTTTTACCAGCCCCAGCATTTT CASSQDSWDRGFYQPQHF
TRBJ2-3 TRBV7-8 . . TGTGCCAGCAGCTTCCCTAGTTGGGGCACAGATACGCAGTATTTT CASSFPSWGTDTQYF
TRBJ2-7 TRBV7-2 . . TGTGCCAGCAGCTTGTCGGGGGTAGAGGGGTCCTACGAGCAGTACTTC CASSLSGVEGSYEQYF
TRBJ1-4 TRBV6-5 once TRBD1 TGTGCCAGCAGCACAGGGGTGAAGCGGGAAAAACTGTTTTTT CASSTGVKREKLFF
TRBJ2-4 TRBV6-6 . TRBD2 TGTGCCAGCAGTTACCGGGTCCTTGGGAGGGACATTCAGTACTTC CASSYRVLGRDIQYF
TRBJ2-6 TRBV5-6 once TRBD1 TGTGCCAGCAGCGGAAAGACAGGGCTCGGGTCTGGGGCCAACGTCCTGACTTTC CASSGKTGLGSGANVLTF
TRBJ2-5 TRBV10-2 . TRBD2 TGCGCCAGCAGTGAGGGACTAGCGGGGGGTCAAGAGACCCAGTACTTC CASSEGLAGGQETQYF
TRBJ2-5 TRBV4-1 . TRBD1 TGCGCCAGCAGCCAAGACGGCGACAGGGGGCGAGCGGAGACCCAGTACTTC CASSQDGDRGRAETQYF
TRBJ2-5 TRBV3-1/TRBV3-2 . TRBD1 TGTGCCAGCAGCCAAGCGCCCGGGACAGGGGCGAAGGGGGAGACCCAGTACTTC CASSQAPGTGAKGETQYF
TRBJ2-1 TRBV30 . . TGTGCCTGGAGTAATTATTTAGCTGAGCAGTTCTTC CAWSNYLAEQFF
TRBJ1-3 TRBV11-2 once . TGTGCCAGCAGCTCAACAAGGGGTGGCTCTGGAAACACCATATATTTT CASSSTRGGSGNTIYF
TRBJ2-2 TRBV9 . TRBD1 TGTGCCAGCAGCCTCCGACAGGGGGGGACCGGGGAGCTGTTTTTT CASSLRQGGTGELFF
TRBJ2-7 TRBV10-3 . TRBD1 TGTGCCATCAGTATAGGACAGGGGAACGAGCAGTACTTC CAISIGQGNEQYF
TRBJ1-2 TRBV6-2/TRBV6-3 . . TGTGCCAGCAGTTCGGAGGGTCACGGCTACACCTTC CASSSEGHGYTF
TRBJ2-5 TRBV6-5 . . TGTGCCAGCAGTTCCCCCGGTGCAAAGACCCAGTACTTC CASSSPGAKTQYF
TRBJ1-1 TRBV6-5 once . TGTGCCAGCAGTTCGACAGGGAACACTGAAGCTTTCTTT CASSSTGNTEAFF
TRBJ1-5 TRBV7-9 . . TGTGCCAGCAGCTTGGGGGACAATAGCAATCAGCCCCAGCATTTT CASSLGDNSNQPQHF
TRBJ1-2 TRBV2 . . TGTGCCAGCAGTGGGCCGCCGGGGGGCGGCTATGGCTACACCTTC CASSGPPGGGYGYTF
TRBJ2-1 TRBV3-1/TRBV3-2 . TRBD2 TGTGCCAGCAGCCAAGAGGGACTAGCGGGGTCTCGAGGGCAGTTCTTC CASSQEGLAGSRGQFF
TRBJ2-7 TRBV4-1 . . TGCGCCAGCAGCATCGGACGGGGCTACGAGCAGTACTTC CASSIGRGYEQYF
TRBJ2-5 TRBV9 . TRBD2 TGTGCCAGCAGCTACGGGGGGGAAGAGACCCAGTACTTC CASSYGGEETQYF
TRBJ2-2 TRBV19 few TRBD1 TGTGCCAGTAATACAGGGGGCCGTACCGGGGAGCTGTTTTTT CASNTGGRTGELFF
TRBJ2-7 TRBV30 . TRBD1 TGTGCCCAGGGACAGAACAACGAGCAGTACTTC CAQGQNNEQYF
TRBJ1-5 TRBV19 few TRBD1 TGTGCCAGTCGGGACAGGGGAGGTCAGCCCCAGCATTTT CASRDRGGQPQHF
TRBJ1-2 TRBV7-2 . . TGTGCCAGCAGCTTAGCGCTGGGGGCCCTCTATGGCTACACCTTC CASSLALGALYGYTF
TRBJ2-5 TRBV19 . . TGTGCCAGTAGTTCCCGGGAGACCCAGTACTTC CASSSRETQYF
TRBJ1-5 TRBV2 few TRBD1 TGTGCCAGCAGCACCCAGGACAGGGAGGATCAGCCCCAGCATTTT CASSTQDREDQPQHF
TRBJ2-2 TRBV2 . TRBD2 TGTGCCAGCAGCGGACTAGCCTCTAACACCGGGGAGCTGTTTTTT CASSGLASNTGELFF
TRBJ1-4 TRBV2 . . TGTGCCAGCAGTGAGGGGCAGGGTATTGAAAAACTGTTTTTT CASSEGQGIEKLFF
TRBJ1-1 TRBV6-5 . . TGTGCCAGCTCCTATGGGGGGGAGGGCACTGAAGCTTTCTTT CASSYGGEGTEAFF
TRBJ1-1 TRBV30 . TRBD1 TGTGCCTGGAGTCCAGACAGGGCTGGCACTGAAGCTTTCTTT CAWSPDRAGTEAFF
TRBJ2-7 TRBV12-3/TRBV12-4 . . TGTGCCAGCAGGAGGACTTCCTCCTACGAGCAGTACTTC CASRRTSSYEQYF
TRBJ2-3 TRBV9 . TRBD2 TGTGCCAGCAGCTTCCGACTAGCGAGCACAGATACGCAGTATTTT CASSFRLASTDTQYF
TRBJ1-2 TRBV4-1 . . TGCGCCAGCAGCCAAGAGTGGGAGACAGGAGGCTACACCTTC CASSQEWETGGYTF
TRBJ1-2 TRBV4-1 . . TGCGCCAGCAGCCAAGTTGCGTTTGCTAACTATGGCTACACCTTC CASSQVAFANYGYTF
TRBJ2-7 TRBV19 . . TGTGCCAGTAGCTTGACAGTTACCTACGAGCAGTACTTC CASSLTVTYEQYF